These 8 T cell receptor beta chains originate from one sample sequenced in a study of cytomegalovirus exposure and HLA in healthy donors. PCR amplification relied on 60 Vbeta primers (plus 13 Jbeta primers). Using immunoSEQ multiplex PCR, the repertoire was profiled, and TCRdb retains in-frame clones only, with some absent. The sample lists about 140,000 clones, over 60% occurring once. Input material: PBMCs. These receptors all stem from a man aged 40-49 years in good health and CMV-seronegative.

The chain links TRBV30 to TRBJ1-3; no reliable D call. CDR3 size: 15 residues. Germline loops: CDR1 GTSNPN, CDR2 SVGIG (reference sequence). The V end was cut by 0 bases, the J end by 4 bases, with 13 bases between. This CDR3 is CAWSVPEGSGNTIYF. In nucleotides, the CDR3 is TGTGCCTGGAGTGTACCGGAGGGATCGGGAAACACCATATATTTT. Filled out from reference TRBV30 and TRBJ1-3, the complete variable domain reads SQTIHQWPATLVQPVGSPLSLECTVEGTSNPNLYWYRQAAGRGLQLLFYSVGIGQISSEVPQNLSASRPQDRQFILSSKKLLLSDSGFYLCAWSVPEGSGNTIYFGEGSWLTVV.

The chain has TRBV7-9 and TRBJ2-5, with 7 bases identical to TRBD2. From germline, CDR1 is SEHNR and CDR2 FQNEAQ (reference sequence). J lost 6 bases, V lost 4 bases, and 11 bases had no gene match. This CDR3 is 15 amino acids long. The DNA of the CDR3 is TGTGCCAGCAGCTCGAGCGGGACCCCGATCAAGACCCAGTACTTC. The encoded protein is CASSSSGTPIKTQYF.

The chain links TRBV20-1 to TRBJ2-3; D gene unclear. Per germline, CDR1 DFQATT and CDR2 SNEGSKA (reference sequence). This CDR3 is 11 amino acids long. With 5 bases removed from V and 1 base from J, the gap between germline ends came to 4 bases. The CDR3 sequence is CSALGTDTQYF. The CDR3 nucleotides are TGCAGTGCTCTCGGCACAGATACGCAGTATTTT.

The chain is built from TRBV13 and TRBJ2-2; 8 nucleotides line up with TRBD1. Trimming took 1 base from V and 7 from J; bases not matched to a gene: 5. Germline values: CDR1 PRHDT, CDR2 FYEKMQ (reference sequence). The CDR3 loop spans 15 amino acids. The CDR3 sequence is CASSLAGGASGELFF. The CDR3 nucleotides read TGTGCCAGCAGCTTAGCAGGGGGCGCAAGCGGGGAGCTGTTTTTT.

The rearrangement uses TRBV7-9 and TRBJ2-5, with D possibly TRBD2 on 6 matching bases. The CDR3 sequence is 16 residues long. V gave up 2 bases and J gave up 1 base, with 14 bases separating them. Germline lookup yields CDR1 SEHNR and CDR2 FQNEAQ (reference sequence). Written as DNA, the CDR3 is TGTGCCAGCAGCTTAAGGATTGGGGGGAGCCAAGAGACCCAGTACTTC. Translating gives CASSLRIGGSQETQYF.

The chain recombines TRBV19 with TRBJ2-3, with TRBD1 identical over 7 bases. V was clipped by 10 bases and J by 1 base; unmatched bases: 2. The CDR3 has 12 residues. Germline CDR1 and CDR2: LNHDA and SQIVND (reference sequence). As DNA, the CDR3 is TGTGCCACCGGGACAGGCACAGATACGCAGTATTTT. Translating gives CATGTGTDTQYF.

The table lists this clone with a few counts. The J gene is TRBJ2-3, the V gene TRBV7-9, with D tentatively TRBD2 (6 bases). V was cut by 5 bases and J by 2 bases, with 17 bases left in between. The CDR3 is made up of 16 amino acids. The V gene's germline CDR1 is SEHNR and CDR2 FQNEAQ (reference sequence). In DNA form, the CDR3 reads TGTGCCAGCAGCAGACTAGGAGGGCCAATCACAGATACGCAGTATTTT. As protein: CASSRLGGPITDTQYF. Combining the CDR3 with reference TRBV7-9 and TRBJ2-3 gives the whole variable domain DTGVSQNPRHKITKRGQNVTFRCDPISEHNRLYWYRQTLGQGPEFLTYFQNEAQLEKSRLLSDRFSAERPKGSFSTLEIQRTEQGDSAMYLCASSRLGGPITDTQYFGPGTRLTVL.

This clone was seen a few times. The J gene is TRBJ2-7, the V gene TRBV5-6; D unresolved. Germline V lookup: CDR1 SGHDT, CDR2 YYEEEE. The CDR3 totals 14 residues. The V and J ends lost 1 base and 3 bases respectively, with 11 bases between them. The CDR3 region is CASSLLTSFYEQYF. In DNA, the CDR3 is TGTGCCAGCAGCTTGTTGACTTCTTTCTACGAGCAGTACTTC.